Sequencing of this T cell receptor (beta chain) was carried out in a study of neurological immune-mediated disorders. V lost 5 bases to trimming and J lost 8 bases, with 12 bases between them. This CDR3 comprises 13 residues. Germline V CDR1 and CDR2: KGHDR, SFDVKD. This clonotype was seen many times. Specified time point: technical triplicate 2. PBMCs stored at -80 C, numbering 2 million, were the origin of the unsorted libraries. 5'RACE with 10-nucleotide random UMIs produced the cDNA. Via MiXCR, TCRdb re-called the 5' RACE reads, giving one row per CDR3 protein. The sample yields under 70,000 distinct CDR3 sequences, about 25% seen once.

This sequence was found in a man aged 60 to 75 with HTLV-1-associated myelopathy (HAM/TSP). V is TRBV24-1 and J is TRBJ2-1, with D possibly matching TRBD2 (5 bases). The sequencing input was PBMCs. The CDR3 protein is CATSAGMRDEQFF. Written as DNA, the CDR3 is TGTGCCACCAGTGCGGGAATGAGAGATGAGCAGTTCTTC.